Below are 10 T cell receptor beta chains sequenced from a single sample in a study of Tregs in tolerant kidney transplant recipients. Here immunoSEQ multiplex PCR was the method, and the copy in TCRdb shows in-frame clones only, minus some. The profile shows around 230,000 clones, 80% to 85% of them singletons. Input material: CD4+ T cells from blood. The receptors come from a human donor in good health.

In DNA form, the CDR3 reads TGTGCCAGCAGTTACAGGGCGGGGTCCTACAATGAGCAGTTCTTC. Its translation is CASSYRAGSYNEQFF. The chain employs TRBV6-5 and TRBJ2-1, with D maybe TRBD2 (6 bases). V lost 2 bases, J lost 1 base, and 9 bases lay in between. Germline CDR1 MNHEY, CDR2 SVGAGI. The CDR3 extends over 15 amino acids.

The V call is TRBV11-3, the J call TRBJ2-7; TRBD2 matches at 10 bases. V trimming: 5 bases; J trimming: 7 bases; junction bases outside the gene matches: 14. This CDR3 contains 16 residues. Germline V gene data show CDR1 as SGHNT and CDR2 as YENEEA. CDR3 nucleotide sequence: TGTGCCAGCAGCCCAGGGGTGACTAGCGGGCCGAGAGAGCAGTACTTC. Translating gives CASSPGVTSGPREQYF.

The rearrangement links TRBV11-3 to TRBJ2-6; D unclear. The CDR3 runs to 17 residues. V lost 5 bases and J 1 base, leaving 15 bases between the germline ends. CDR1 and CDR2 from the germline V gene are SGHNT and YENEEA. Here the CDR3 DNA reads TGTGCCAGCAGCCCCGGGCGCCTGGGGTCTGGGGCCAACGTCCTGACTTTC. It codes for CASSPGRLGSGANVLTF.

The chain joins TRBV7-2 to TRBJ1-1, with D maybe TRBD1 (5 bases). Germline loops: CDR1 SGHTA, CDR2 FQGNSA. The CDR3 is 15 amino acids. Trimming took off 5 bases at V and 1 base at J, with 14 bases between the two ends. DNA of the CDR3: TGTGCCAGCAGCCCCTTTGGGGGAGGGAACACTGAAGCTTTCTTT. It yields the protein CASSPFGGGNTEAFF.

This chain links TRBV27 with TRBJ1-2; possible D gene TRBD1, 6 bases. This CDR3 is 15 amino acids long. Looked up from germline, CDR1 is MNHEY and CDR2 is SMNVEV (reference sequence). V lost 6 bases and J 2 bases, leaving 16 bases between the germline ends. The CDR3 spells CASSPDRKTNYGYTF. DNA of the CDR3: TGTGCCAGCAGCCCCGACAGGAAGACGAACTATGGCTACACCTTC.

The chain employs TRBV6-5 and TRBJ2-5; D remains unclear. The J call may be mistaken, given a closer DNA end match to TRBJ2-7. CDR1 and CDR2 (germline): MNHEY, SVGAGI. The CDR3 loop spans 13 amino acids. CDR3 loop: CASSDAGRYEQYF. DNA of the CDR3: TGTGCCAGCAGTGATGCTGGTAGGTACGAGCAGTACTTC.

The rearrangement uses TRBV5-8 and TRBJ2-7; 10 positions match TRBD1. This CDR3 is 14 amino acids long. V trimming: 2 bases; J trimming: 6 bases; junction bases outside the gene matches: 5. Germline CDR1 reads SGHTS; CDR2 reads YDEGEE. Here the CDR3 reads CASSLGTGVGEQYF. Here the CDR3 DNA reads TGTGCCAGCAGCTTAGGGACAGGGGTAGGCGAGCAGTACTTC.

The V gene is TRBV5-1, the J gene TRBJ2-7; D may correspond to TRBD1 or TRBD2 (6 bases each). This CDR3 contains 15 residues. V lost 4 bases and J lost 7, with 21 bases in between. Germline-derived CDR1 and CDR2 are SGHRS and YFSETQ. CDR3 sequence reads: CASSRGDRWAGEQYF. The CDR3 DNA follows: TGCGCCAGCAGCCGCGGCGACAGGTGGGCGGGGGAGCAGTACTTC.

This clone was observed a single time. The chain uses TRBV14 and TRBJ2-5; D not resolved. Per germline, CDR1 SGHDN and CDR2 FVKESK. The V end was cut by 0 bases, the J end by 8 bases, with 16 bases between. The CDR3 loop spans 15 amino acids. The CDR3 here is CASSQDYGPRETQYF. The DNA for the CDR3 is TGTGCCAGCAGCCAAGATTATGGCCCAAGGGAAACCCAGTACTTC.

The V and J genes are TRBV6-5 and TRBJ1-2, with D possibly matching TRBD1 (5 bases). With 5 bases removed from V and 5 bases from J, the gap between germline ends came to 15 bases. The CDR3 extends over 14 amino acids. Per the germline V gene, CDR1 is MNHEY and CDR2 is SVGAGI. CDR3: CASSPIDSDYGYTF. The DNA for the CDR3 is TGTGCCAGCAGTCCAATTGACAGTGATTATGGCTACACCTTC.